The clone carrying this T cell receptor beta chain has a handful of counts. The target antigen is unknown. This record comes from a study of beta chain features in type 1 diabetes. cDNA synthesis used the whole RNA isolate, giving expressed TCRB sequences. Using immunoSEQ multiplex PCR, the repertoire was profiled, and TCRdb retains in-frame clones only, with some absent. This sample has roughly 160,000 clones, with around 8% found just once. Unmatched junction bases numbered 5, after V lost 5 bases and J lost 8 bases. Per the germline V gene, CDR1 is SNHLY and CDR2 is FYNNEI. The CDR3 is 14 amino acids. Overall study findings and caveats: Shortening that was moderate but significant affected the TCRB CDR3s of Type 1 diabetes patients in all four CD4+ subsets.

This TCR came from a woman aged 40 to 49 with type 1 diabetes. Sequenced input: central memory CD4+ T cells from blood. This sequence joins TRBV2 and TRBJ2-1; 11 bases align to TRBD2. CDR3 region: CASSKTSGIDEQFF. Written as DNA, the CDR3 is TGTGCCAGCAGTAAGACTAGCGGGATCGATGAGCAGTTCTTC.